This entry features one TCR beta chain sequence. Its antigen is not known. This entry is derived from a study of radiotherapy plus CTLA-4 blockade in lung cancer. Study information: Objective responses were documented in around a sixth of patients, with disease control in about 31%. Findings and caveats of the study: Clones derived from tumor TCRs expanded in blood after radiotherapy plus ipilimumab. According to reports, early shifts in blood T cell clones, alongside interferon-beta, forecast response most accurately.

Focal radiation was given together with CTLA-4 blockade (ipilimumab) to patients with chemo-refractory metastatic non-small-cell lung cancer. Germline V CDR1 and CDR2: MDHEN, SYDVKM. This CDR3 contains 14 residues. The V end lost 8 bases, the J end lost 0 bases, and 11 bases lay between the germline ends. Clones were read by immunoSEQ multiplex PCR, and TCRdb kept only the in-frame ones, dropping some. The data show roughly 60,000 clones, roughly 76% seen once. The V and J genes are TRBV28 and TRBJ1-5; D ambiguous. This clonotype was sampled from a human donor with non-small cell lung cancer who had a complete response to radiotherapy plus ipilimumab. The sample in question was peripheral blood, obtained from a patient treated with radiotherapy plus ipilimumab. The CDR3 is CASRSAYSNQPQHF. CDR3 nucleotide sequence: TGTGCCAGCCGTTCCGCGTATAGCAATCAGCCCCAGCATTTT.